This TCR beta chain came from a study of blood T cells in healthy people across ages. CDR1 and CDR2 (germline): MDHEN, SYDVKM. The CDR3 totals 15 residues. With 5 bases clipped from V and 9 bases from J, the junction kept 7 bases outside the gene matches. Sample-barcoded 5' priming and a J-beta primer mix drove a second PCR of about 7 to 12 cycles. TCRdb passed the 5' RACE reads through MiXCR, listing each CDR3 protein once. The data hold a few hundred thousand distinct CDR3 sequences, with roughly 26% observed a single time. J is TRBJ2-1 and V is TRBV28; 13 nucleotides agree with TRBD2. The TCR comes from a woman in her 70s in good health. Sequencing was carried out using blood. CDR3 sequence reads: CASSLRLAGGLEQFF. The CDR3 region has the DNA TGTGCCAGCAGTCTTCGACTAGCGGGAGGCCTTGAGCAGTTCTTC.